The 23 T cell receptor beta chains in this list originate from one sample, sequenced in a study of a mutant IDH1 vaccine in newly diagnosed glioma. Which antigens these TCRs recognize remains unknown. Repertoires were generated with immunoSEQ multiplex PCR, while TCRdb's copy carries only in-frame clones and drops some. The profile shows 90,000 to 100,000 clones, just under 90% of them singletons. Time point noted: week 47, end of study. Each dose of the vaccine consisted of 300 ug of mutant IDH1 20-mer peptide, with topical imiquimod. The input for sequencing was PBMCs, taken from a glioma patient whose treatment included an IDH1 peptide vaccine. Receptors originate from a woman in her forties or fifties with glioma.

CDR3 region: CASSLGPPGQYF. CDR3 DNA sequence: TGTGCCAGCAGCTTGGGGCCGCCCGGGCAGTACTTC. This chain uses TRBV5-8 with TRBJ2-7; D is undetermined. V lost 0 bases to trimming and J lost 9 bases, with 10 bases between them. The CDR3 runs 12 residues. From germline, CDR1 is SGHTS and CDR2 YDEGEE.

The chain combines TRBV30 with TRBJ1-5, with TRBD1 as a possible D gene (5 bases). This CDR3 is 14 amino acids long. The V end was cut by 4 bases, the J end by 0 bases, with 10 bases between. Germline values: CDR1 GTSNPN, CDR2 SVGIG (reference sequence). The chain's CDR3 is CAWTPGDSNQPQHF. DNA of the CDR3: TGTGCCTGGACCCCGGGGGATAGCAATCAGCCCCAGCATTTT.

The V and J genes are TRBV10-3 and TRBJ1-2, with a tentative D call TRBD1 (6 bases). The germline V gene has CDR1 ENHRY and CDR2 SYGVKD. Trimming shortened V by 4 bases and J by 1 base, and 22 bases separated the two germline ends. CDR3 length equals 18 residues. CDR3 in amino acids: CAISAGRGQSKGNYGYTF. DNA for the CDR3: TGTGCCATCAGTGCTGGAAGAGGACAGTCAAAGGGTAACTATGGCTACACCTTC.

J is TRBJ1-1 and V is TRBV27; D possibly corresponds to TRBD1 (6 bases). This CDR3 spans 11 amino acids. Trimming left V 6 bases short and J 8 bases short, with 10 bases between. Germline V gives CDR1 MNHEY, CDR2 SMNVEV (reference sequence). The CDR3 region is CASRGGPEAFF. The DNA for the CDR3 is TGTGCCAGCAGAGGGGGACCAGAAGCTTTCTTT.

The chain links TRBV4-1 to TRBJ2-2; D gene ambiguous. The length of the CDR3 is 16 residues. CDR1 is MGHRA and CDR2 is YSYEKL in the germline V gene. V shed 6 bases and J shed 1 base, with 15 bases lying between them. CDR3 region: CASRHYSGRNTGELFF. DNA for the CDR3: TGCGCCAGCAGACACTATTCCGGGCGGAACACCGGGGAGCTGTTTTTT.

The rearrangement joins TRBV5-8 to TRBJ1-5; 7 bases are shared with TRBD1. The ends lost 4 bases at V and 3 bases at J; junction bases unmatched: 10. CDR1 and CDR2 (germline): SGHTS, YDEGEE. The CDR3 extends over 16 amino acids. The CDR3 region has the DNA TGTGCCAGCAGCCCAGGGGGGGGCTCGAACAATCAGCCCCAGCATTTT. Protein sequence: CASSPGGGSNNQPQHF.

The rearrangement uses TRBV7-8 and TRBJ1-1; 11 bases agree with TRBD1. The CDR3 length is 15 residues. Germline CDR1 and CDR2: SGHVS and FQNEAQ. The junction had 7 bases not matched to a gene; V was cut back by 5 bases and J by 5 bases. The CDR3 protein is CASSVGQGAGTEAFF. The CDR3 DNA sequence: TGTGCCAGCAGCGTAGGACAGGGGGCAGGGACTGAAGCTTTCTTT.

The chain uses TRBV19 and TRBJ1-1, with 8 positions matching TRBD1. Germline values: CDR1 LNHDA, CDR2 SQIVND (reference sequence). J lost 10 bases, V lost 4 bases, and 8 bases had no gene match. The CDR3 contains 13 residues. The CDR3 nucleotides are TGTGCCAGTAGTACGACAGGGGTCGGCGGAGCTTTCTTT. As protein: CASSTTGVGGAFF.

J is TRBJ1-2 and V is TRBV7-9; D may be TRBD1 (5 bases). The CDR3 length is 11 residues. Germline V gene lookup returns CDR1 SEHNR and CDR2 FQNEAQ (reference sequence). Deletions cut 8 bases from V and 7 bases from J, with 11 bases between. CDR3 loop: CASGRVGGYTF. CDR3 DNA sequence: TGTGCCAGCGGCAGGGTTGGTGGCTACACCTTC.

The chain is built from TRBV6-1 and TRBJ2-3, with 7 bases fitting TRBD2. This CDR3 is built from 13 residues. Per germline, CDR1 MNHNS and CDR2 SASEGT. V trimming: 7 bases; J trimming: 4 bases; junction bases outside the gene matches: 5. The CDR3 DNA reads as TGTGCCAGCATAAGGACTAGTGCAGATACGCAGTATTTT. This encodes CASIRTSADTQYF.

The V call is TRBV9, the J call TRBJ1-5; D remains unclear. From germline, CDR1 is SGDLS and CDR2 YYNGEE. The CDR3 sequence is 14 residues long. V was clipped by 0 bases and J by 0 bases, with 4 bases between them. CDR3 loop: CASSVEDSNQPQHF. The CDR3 DNA reads TGTGCCAGCAGCGTAGAAGATAGCAATCAGCCCCAGCATTTT.

This clone occurred once. The chain recombines TRBV9 with TRBJ2-3; D might be TRBD2 (6 bases). The V gene lost 0 bases and the J gene lost 3 bases, with 11 bases spanning the gap. Germline V gene data show CDR1 as SGDLS and CDR2 as YYNGEE. The CDR3 totals 15 residues. CDR3 nucleotide sequence: TGTGCCAGCAGCGTAGGGGTAGCGGAAACAGATACGCAGTATTTT. It encodes CASSVGVAETDTQYF.

For this clone: One junction end does not reproduce the germline sequence, and a read error may be involved. In DNA form, the CDR3 reads TGTGCCAGCAGTGGAGAAGGGACCCTCCTTTGGGACTTC. Its protein product is CASSGEGTLLWDF. The chain has TRBV2 and TRBJ2-4; tentatively, D is TRBD1 or TRBD2 (5 bases each). CDR1 and CDR2 from the germline V gene are SNHLY and FYNNEI. The CDR3 has 13 residues.

There are a few counts of this clone. This sequence joins TRBV7-9 and TRBJ2-3; TRBD1 or TRBD2 may be the D gene (6 bases each). Germline V lookup: CDR1 SEHNR, CDR2 FQNEAQ (reference sequence). Trimming removed 8 bases at V and 0 bases at J, with 18 bases between. The CDR3 contains 16 residues. The CDR3 sequence is CASEGGRPFSTDTQYF. CDR3 bases: TGTGCCAGCGAAGGGGGGAGGCCCTTTAGCACAGATACGCAGTATTTT.

This clone was counted only a few times. The J gene is TRBJ1-1, the V gene TRBV6-5; a possible D gene is TRBD1 (6 bases). CDR1 is MNHEY and CDR2 is SVGAGI in the germline V gene. V lost 6 bases to trimming and J lost 5 bases, with 16 bases between them. CDR3 length: 14 residues. Here the CDR3 DNA reads TGTGCCAGCAGACTGGGGGGGCGCTCTACTGAAGCTTTCTTT. This gives the protein CASRLGGRSTEAFF.

The chain recombines TRBV28 with TRBJ1-5; D unresolved. Per germline, CDR1 MDHEN and CDR2 SYDVKM. CDR3 length: 12 residues. Trimming removed 7 bases from V and 2 bases from J, with 6 bases in between. CDR3 sequence (DNA): TGTGCCAGCAAGGATGGCAATCAGCCCCAGCATTTT. Its protein is CASKDGNQPQHF.

The V call is TRBV27, the J call TRBJ2-5; the match to TRBD1 covers 10 bases. Per germline, CDR1 MNHEY and CDR2 SMNVEV (reference sequence). This CDR3 contains 14 residues. J lost 6 bases, V lost 6 bases, and 7 bases had no gene match. CDR3: CASRPGQGLQTQYF. The DNA of the CDR3 is TGTGCCAGCAGGCCGGGACAGGGGTTACAGACCCAGTACTTC.

This rearrangement joins TRBV6-5 to TRBJ2-7; a weak D match, TRBD1 (6 bases). V lost 6 bases and J lost 1, with 13 bases in between. Germline CDR1 is MNHEY and CDR2 is SVGAGI. The CDR3 consists of 14 residues. The CDR3: CASRSGQRSYEQYF. The CDR3, as DNA: TGTGCCAGCAGGAGCGGACAGAGGTCCTACGAGCAGTACTTC.

V gene TRBV6-5 combines with J gene TRBJ1-1, with D possibly being TRBD1 (5 bases). With 4 bases removed from V and 3 bases from J, the gap between germline ends came to 15 bases. The germline V gene encodes CDR1 MNHEY and CDR2 SVGAGI. CDR3 size: 15 residues. CDR3 nucleotide sequence: TGTGCCAGCAGTTTGGGACGGGCCCTGGACACTGAAGCTTTCTTT. It encodes CASSLGRALDTEAFF.

The sample holds a few counts of this clone. V and J are TRBV5-1 and TRBJ2-7; weak D call: TRBD1 (5 bases). CDR1 and CDR2 from the germline V gene are SGHRS and YFSETQ. The CDR3 has 14 amino acids. V was cut by 0 bases and J by 6 bases, with 13 bases left in between. CDR3 sequence: CASSLDVGRGEQYF. The CDR3, as DNA: TGCGCCAGCAGCTTGGACGTGGGAAGGGGCGAGCAGTACTTC.

In this sample, this clone turned up a few times. The chain is built from TRBV27 and TRBJ2-1; D possibly uses TRBD1 or TRBD2 (5 bases each). The V and J ends lost 1 base and 6 bases respectively, with 13 bases between them. Germline CDR1 and CDR2: MNHEY and SMNVEV (reference sequence). The CDR3 is 15 residues long. The CDR3 spells CASSLWDHPRNEQFF. In DNA, the CDR3 is TGTGCCAGCAGTTTATGGGACCACCCCCGCAATGAGCAGTTCTTC.

The chain carries TRBV19 and TRBJ2-3; no reliable D call. The CDR3 runs 13 residues. Trimming removed 8 bases from V and 2 bases from J, with 11 bases in between. From germline, CDR1 is LNHDA and CDR2 SQIVND (reference sequence). The DNA of the CDR3 is TGTGCCAGTCGTGAGGTTTTCACAGATACGCAGTATTTT. Translating gives CASREVFTDTQYF.

V gene TRBV9 combines with J gene TRBJ1-2; D might be TRBD1 (6 bases). Germline V CDR1 and CDR2: SGDLS, YYNGEE. This CDR3 has 15 amino acids. Trimming stripped 6 bases from V and 1 base from J, with 16 bases between. CDR3 in amino acids: CASNPRGDNNYGYTF. The CDR3 region has the DNA TGTGCCAGCAACCCGAGGGGGGATAATAACTATGGCTACACCTTC.